The 15 T cell receptor beta chains in this list originate from one sample, sequenced in a study of blood T cell repertoires in COVID-19. Sequencing was performed with immunoSEQ multiplex PCR; in TCRdb, only in-frame clones are kept and a portion is missing. The sample yields around 380,000 clones, about 80% seen once. The source material was peripheral blood. The receptors come from a human donor with acute or convalescent COVID-19. The donor label of this sample is uncertain.

V is TRBV27 and J is TRBJ1-1; a possible D gene is TRBD1 (6 bases). This CDR3 region has 15 residues. Trimming left V 2 bases short and J 5 bases short, with 15 bases between. The V gene's germline CDR1 is MNHEY and CDR2 SMNVEV (reference sequence). CDR3 region: CASSLSRGSGTEAFF. In DNA form, the CDR3 reads TGTGCCAGCAGTTTAAGCAGGGGCTCGGGGACTGAAGCTTTCTTT.

J is TRBJ1-2 and V is TRBV5-1, with TRBD1 matching over 8 bases. The CDR3 is 14 residues long. Germline V gene lookup returns CDR1 SGHRS and CDR2 YFSETQ. The V gene end was trimmed by 3 bases and the J gene end by 3 bases; junction bases not matched to a gene: 4. CDR3 DNA: TGCGCCAGCAGCTCGGGACAGGTGGACTATGGCTACACCTTC. It specifies CASSSGQVDYGYTF.

This chain uses TRBV7-8 with TRBJ2-2, with 9 bases that match TRBD1. Germline V gene data show CDR1 as SGHVS and CDR2 as FQNEAQ. The J segment lost 6 bases and the V segment lost 1 base, leaving 9 bases of the junction unmatched. The CDR3 has 17 residues. The CDR3 spells CASSLDHGTGLPGELFF. The CDR3 region has the DNA TGTGCCAGCAGCTTAGATCACGGGACAGGGTTGCCCGGGGAGCTGTTTTTT. The complete variable domain, with remaining parts taken from reference TRBV7-8 and TRBJ2-2, reads GAGVSQSPRYKVAKRGQDVALRCDPISGHVSLFWYQQALGQGPEFLTYFQNEAQLDKSGLPSDRFFAERPEGSVSTLKIQRTQQEDSAVYLCASSLDHGTGLPGELFFGEGSRLTVL.

DNA of the CDR3: TGTGCCAGCTCACCAAGGGACAGTCAATCTGCAGCTTTCTTT. Translating gives CASSPRDSQSAAFF. The chain has TRBV18 and TRBJ1-1; the match to TRBD1 covers 7 bases. The CDR3 consists of 14 residues. The V segment lost 2 bases and the J segment 10 bases; nucleotides outside the gene matches: 10. Germline V gene lookup returns CDR1 KGHSH and CDR2 LQKENI.

The genes are TRBV30 and TRBJ1-2, with unresolved D. V was clipped by 3 bases and J by 8 bases, with 19 bases between them. The CDR3 is made up of 14 amino acids. Germline CDR1 and CDR2: GTSNPN and SVGIG (reference sequence). In nucleotides, the CDR3 is TGTGCCTGGAGGTCGTTCCACCGGGGAGGGGGCTACACCTTC. This translates into CAWRSFHRGGGYTF.

J is TRBJ1-2 and V is TRBV6-5; tentatively, D is TRBD1 (6 bases). This CDR3 comprises 14 residues. CDR1 is MNHEY, CDR2 SVGAGI, per germline. Trimming cost V 4 bases and J 3 bases, with 12 bases left between them. This chain's CDR3 is CASSSRTAHYGYTF. Written as DNA, the CDR3 is TGTGCCAGCAGTTCCCGGACAGCCCACTATGGCTACACCTTC.

J is TRBJ2-2 and V is TRBV7-8, with D unresolved. This CDR3 contains 13 residues. Germline V CDR1 and CDR2: SGHVS, FQNEAQ. Trimming pared 1 base from V and 7 bases from J, leaving 7 bases between. The CDR3 here is CASSLGVLGELFF. The CDR3 coding sequence is TGTGCCAGCAGCTTAGGAGTCCTCGGGGAGCTGTTTTTT.

This chain links TRBV6-6 with TRBJ1-5; 8 bases match TRBD1. The V and J ends lost 0 bases and 2 bases, in that order; junction bases with no gene match: 0. Germline V gene lookup returns CDR1 MNHNY and CDR2 SVGAGI (reference sequence). CDR3 length: 15 residues. The CDR3 loop reads CASSYSTGGNQPQHF. Here the CDR3 DNA reads TGTGCCAGCAGTTACTCGACAGGGGGCAATCAGCCCCAGCATTTT.

V is TRBV3-1 (or the pseudogene TRBV3-2) and J is TRBJ2-3; 8 nucleotides agree with TRBD1. V lost 3 bases, J lost 0 bases, and 11 bases stayed unmatched. Per the germline V gene, CDR1 is LGHDT and CDR2 is YNNKEL (reference sequence). The CDR3 length is 18 residues. In DNA form, the CDR3 reads TGTGCCAGCAGCCAGGGTACTGGACAGGGACTTAGCACAGATACGCAGTATTTT. This encodes CASSQGTGQGLSTDTQYF.

The V call is TRBV28, the J call TRBJ2-7, with 12 bases fitting TRBD2. CDR3 length: 13 residues. V gave up 11 bases and J gave up 2 bases; unmatched junction bases: 4. Looked up from germline, CDR1 is MDHEN and CDR2 is SYDVKM. The CDR3 loop reads CAVSSGGAYEQYF. The CDR3 region has the DNA TGTGCCGTATCTAGCGGGGGGGCCTACGAGCAGTACTTC.

The rearrangement joins TRBV24-1 to TRBJ2-7; 10 bases agree with TRBD1. V shed 5 bases, J shed 4 bases, and the junction held 7 bases outside the gene matches. CDR1 and CDR2 from the germline V gene are KGHDR and SFDVKD. The CDR3 has 15 residues. CDR3 protein: CATSGQDRGVYEQYF. CDR3 bases: TGTGCCACCAGTGGTCAGGACAGGGGGGTGTACGAGCAGTACTTC.

The rearrangement links TRBV19 to TRBJ1-4; 9 bases agree with TRBD1. The CDR3 runs 14 residues. Looked up from germline, CDR1 is LNHDA and CDR2 is SQIVND (reference sequence). Losses at the gene ends were 5 bases for V and 6 bases for J; bases not matched to a gene: 4. CDR3 coding DNA: TGTGCCAGTAGTCCGGGACAGGGAGATGAAAAACTGTTTTTT. It codes for CASSPGQGDEKLFF.

The chain joins TRBV5-1 to TRBJ2-6; D call uncertain. Trimming pared 2 bases from V and 2 bases from J, leaving 8 bases between. Germline CDR1 SGHRS, CDR2 YFSETQ. This CDR3 is 15 amino acids long. The DNA for the CDR3 is TGCGCCAGCAGCTTCGATTTAGCTGGGGCCAACGTCCTGACTTTC. Its translation: CASSFDLAGANVLTF.

The V call is TRBV4-1, the J call TRBJ1-5; 8 bases align to TRBD1. V lost 1 base, J lost 0 bases, and 5 bases stayed unmatched. The CDR3 has 17 amino acids. Germline CDR1 is MGHRA and CDR2 is YSYEKL. The CDR3 region has the DNA TGCGCCAGCAGCCAAGGCAGGGGGCTTCCTAGCAATCAGCCCCAGCATTTT. This gives the protein CASSQGRGLPSNQPQHF.

This chain joins TRBV28 and TRBJ1-5; maybe TRBD1 (5 bases). This CDR3 contains 16 residues. Per germline, CDR1 MDHEN and CDR2 SYDVKM. V lost 8 bases and J lost 7, with 24 bases in between. This CDR3 is CASRNQPGLLMQPQHF. Here the CDR3 DNA reads TGTGCCAGCCGTAACCAGCCGGGACTCCTGATGCAGCCCCAGCATTTT.